Described below is a single T cell receptor beta chain sequence and its context. This entry belongs to a study of blood T cell repertoires in COVID-19. The CDR3 consists of 14 residues. With 2 bases removed from V and 6 bases from J, the gap between germline ends came to 13 bases. The germline gives CDR1 MNHNY, CDR2 SVGAGI (reference sequence). The protocol was immunoSEQ multiplex PCR, while the TCRdb copy is restricted to in-frame clones and leaves out a portion. The data show some 62,000 clones, roughly 88% seen once. The material sequenced was peripheral blood. The sequence came from a human donor in a cohort sampled during active COVID-19. V gene TRBV6-6 combines with J gene TRBJ1-2; D call uncertain. In DNA, the CDR3 is TGTGCCAGCAGTTACGCACCCACGAGGGATGGCTACACCTTC. It encodes CASSYAPTRDGYTF.